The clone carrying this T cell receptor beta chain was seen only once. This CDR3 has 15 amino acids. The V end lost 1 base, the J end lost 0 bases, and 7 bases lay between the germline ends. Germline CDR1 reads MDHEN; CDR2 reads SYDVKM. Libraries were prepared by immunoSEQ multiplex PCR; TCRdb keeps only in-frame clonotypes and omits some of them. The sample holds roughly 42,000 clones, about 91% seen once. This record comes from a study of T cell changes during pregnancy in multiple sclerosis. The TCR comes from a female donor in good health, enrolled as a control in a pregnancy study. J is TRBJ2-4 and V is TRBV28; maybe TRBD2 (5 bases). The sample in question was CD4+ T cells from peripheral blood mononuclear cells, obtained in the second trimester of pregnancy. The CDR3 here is CASSLYRGAKNIQYF. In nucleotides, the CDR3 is TGTGCCAGCAGTTTATACCGGGGAGCCAAAAACATTCAGTACTTC.